This T cell receptor (beta chain) was obtained from a study of cytomegalovirus exposure and HLA in healthy donors (dated by TCRdb to the late 2010s). About the study as a whole: An earlier analysis of 550 to 700 of the donors reported roughly 300 Gb of sequence data and around 110 million unique TCR beta sequences from around 200 million T cells. Roughly 300 gigabases of sequencing data and tens of millions of unique TCR sequences were included in an early release covering about 700 HLA-typed donors. Among the approximately 420 genotyped donors, 75% to 90% belonged to the genetic ancestry cluster associated with self-reported Caucasian donors. The aim of the study was to test whether cataloging public T cell receptors could identify signatures of past pathogen exposure. Using immunosequencing, the study profiled T cell repertoires from around 680 subjects and related those repertoires to cytomegalovirus serostatus. A separate validation cohort of approximately 120 different subjects was used in addition to the roughly 620-subject first cohort. The study combined high-throughput TCR immunosequencing, statistical association of individual TCRs with disease status, and machine learning to predict cytomegalovirus infection status. To study patterns of TCR occurrence, a later analysis re-analyzed previously published TCR beta repertoires from 500 to 850 donors and added high-resolution HLA genotyping. In the later analysis, no new phenotypic data were used to find candidate immune exposures; instead, reliance was placed on TCR beta sequences and their occurrence across donors. To decide whether each TCR beta V gene segment behaved as functional or pseudogenic, an earlier analysis of fewer than 750 of the donors relied on high-throughput TCR beta sequencing. Donor age, sex, ethnicity and CMV serostatus were collected together with the repertoire data. In a later genetic analysis, genome-wide SNP genotypes for about three fifths of the 666 donors were used, and that subset was treated as a discovery cohort. All discovery cohort repertoires had been generated using a single sequencing platform. Class I and class II HLA loci were covered by the typing at four-digit resolution. Typing coverage differed by locus: A, B, C, DRB1 and DQB1 were typed in roughly 629-630 donors, DQA1 in 522, DPA1 in some 610, and DPB1 in roughly 450. Roughly five DR-DQ haplotypes were handled as single units for association and clustering, since linkage in the cohort was strong. On average, around 240,000 unique TCR beta nucleotide sequences were sequenced per donor among 350 to 400 genotyped donors of the cohort, with about 19% of those sequences being non-productive.

Library preparation used the immunoSEQ multiplex PCR assay. The multiplex PCR relied on a mix of 60 forward primers for TCR Vbeta segments and 13 reverse primers for TCR Jbeta segments. A multiplex PCR assay on genomic DNA amplified the CDR3 region of rearranged TCR beta genes. The amplified TCR beta libraries were sequenced on the Illumina HiSeq System as 87-base-pair reads. For the original study's pipeline: A later analysis tallied 75 million to 95 million unique TCR beta chains across the 666 repertoires, and some 12 million of those chains were shared by two or more donors. To remove PCR and sequencing errors, raw reads were error-corrected and collapsed into unique sequences using a nearest-neighbor algorithm that merged closely related sequences. CDR3 sequences were aligned to IMGT reference sequences to assign V, D and J gene segments. For a sequence to be retained, a match of at least six nucleotides was required to both a V gene segment and a J gene segment. Rearrangements were called productive when the CDR3 lacked stop codons and stayed in frame with V and J; all others were non-productive. Following IMGT convention, CDR3 was defined as the stretch from the second conserved V-encoded cysteine up to the conserved J-encoded phenylalanine. In an earlier analysis of 587 of the donors, sequences lacking an unambiguous match to a single V gene segment were excluded. An earlier analysis of 587 of the donors classified V segments as functional when productive rearrangements were above 56.7% and as segregating when the standard deviation between donors was above 5%. A statistical classification framework was built for diagnosing cytomegalovirus status from the catalog of TCR beta chain sequences. In a later analysis, TCR nucleotide sequences were compared against IMGT/GENE-DB human TR gene sequences so that V and J genes could be assigned. In a later analysis, CDR3 sequences and most-parsimonious VDJ recombination scenarios were assigned using the TCRdist pipeline. A later analysis defined each TCR beta chain by its CDR3 amino acid sequence plus V-gene family, and excluded reads lacking a unique V-gene family. As a way to deal with suspected cross-contamination and a sequencing artifact, a later analysis dropped over 550 nucleotide sequences that were highly shared and had low generation probability. A later analysis calculated a clonal expansion index for each public chain from normalized within-repertoire ranks of inferred template counts. A later analysis computed generation probabilities with a VDJ recombination model fitted to out-of-frame rearrangements, and checked the results against IGoR. A later analysis scored TCR-TCR, TCR-HLA and TCR-CMV co-occurrence with hypergeometric tests, applying a repertoire-size bias correction to TCR pairs. False discovery rates were estimated in a later analysis by permuting HLA or CMV assignments 20 times. A later analysis grouped co-occurring TCRs with DBSCAN, adding TCRdist sequence similarity when clustering within HLA-allele-positive subsets. For co-occurrence clustering, repertoires with fewer than 30,000 or more than 120,000 public chains were excluded, along with roughly 5 repertoires with anomalous nucleotide sharing. In TCRdb, the immuneACCESS table is reduced to in-frame sequences with V and J assigned. These tables do not hold every clone; where another copy was compared, an unresolved V gene accounts for under half, and the others remain unexplained. V, J and clone size are taken as reported in that table, and D and trimming were inferred from the DNA itself. Across this sample there are roughly 140,000 clones, with about 85% seen only once. Of the sample, less than 2.5% falls within the top ten clones.

Paper-wide results and their limitations: When HLA alleles, especially DR and DQ, strongly co-occurred, TCR associations were difficult to assign to individual alleles. In vitro tests confirmed that a few of the cytomegalovirus-associated TCR beta chains recognize cytomegalovirus antigens. At a false discovery rate of 0.05, a later analysis linked about 16,000 TCR beta sequences to specific HLA alleles. The only immune exposure information available for the cohort was CMV serostatus. Because counts were too low, more than 15 rarely observed V segments, including chromosome 9 orphons, were left out of the earlier analysis of a few hundred of the donors. In this cohort, only TCR beta chains were sequenced, and detectable features were limited by the absence of alpha or paired-chain data. The classifier was reported to diagnose cytomegalovirus status with high specificity and sensitivity in both the original cohort and the validation cohort. In an earlier analysis of more than 450 of the donors, most TCR beta V segments were observed in productive rearrangements about 90% or about 30% of the time, broadly matching IMGT annotations. In a later analysis, HLA-associated TCR beta chains were found to be more clonally expanded and to have lower generation probabilities than equally common non-associated chains. A further reported finding was that TCR beta sequences accurately predicted the HLA-A and HLA-B alleles for most subjects in the first cohort. Most TCR sequences were seen in very few donors, while some public TCRs were found in many individuals. Several of the top co-occurrence clusters appeared to be linked to parvovirus B19, influenza, CMV and Epstein-Barr virus, according to a later analysis. The study listed 150 to 200 TCR beta chains as associated with cytomegalovirus. Because HLA typing was unavailable for some donors at each locus, only the typed subset was used in association tests. The presence/absence analyses assumed that sequencing depth was roughly uniform across donors, and that assumption may not be true. Correlated functional status among segregating V segments might reflect linkage disequilibrium, but an unknown experimental factor could not be ruled out. Compared with the roughly 700-donor mean, donors in an Asian-associated ancestry cluster had fewer N-insertions in productive TCRs, according to a later genetic analysis. A later analysis found that most CMV-associated TCR beta chains appeared HLA-restricted, with HLA associations seemingly driven largely by CMV exposure. The authors suggested that the approach could potentially be extended to other disease states and immunological phenotypes. Some IMGT-functional V segments, including TRBV6-2 and TRBV6-3, could not be distinguished by the 87-base-pair reads and were therefore excluded. An association between a missense DCLRE1C variant and V-gene and J-gene trimming of TCR beta chains was found in a later genetic analysis and replicated in an independent cohort. According to a later analysis, TCR association rates differed among HLA loci, with DRB1 alleles showing the most associated TCRs and HLA-C alleles showing the fewest. A cluster of highly shared sequence variants was judged likely to represent a technical artifact of the sequencing pipeline.

There are 16 amino acids in the CDR3, from cysteine to phenylalanine inclusive. Left in the record is the CDR3 DNA by itself, 48 bases read in frame from the first base. V loses 3 bases at its end and J loses 4 bases; junction bases beyond the gene matches: 7. Taken from the germline V gene, the CDR1 and CDR2 loops are KGHSH and LQKENI. As regards this clone: Its binding antigen is unknown. No base quality values were provided; no much bigger clone lies one nucleotide off.

The cohort comprised around 700 healthy bone marrow donors. Cohort members were all nominally healthy when sampled, although unrecorded immune exposures were likely present. The donor tested CMV seronegative, placing the donor among the 300 to 450 seronegative members of the cohort. Every donor gave a peripheral blood sample, and the peripheral blood mononuclear cells from that sample were used for TCR beta sequencing. The Qiagen DNeasy Blood Extraction Kit was used to extract genomic DNA from the blood cell samples. What was sequenced was PBMCs. The sequence came from a woman between 18 and 29 years old in good health and CMV-seronegative. The chain was built from TRBV18 and TRBJ2-1, with 9 bases aligning to TRBD1. CDR3 reads: CASSPPTGGGYNEQFF. The bases read TGTGCCAGCTCACCGCCAACAGGGGGCGGGTACAATGAGCAGTTCTTC.